Each of the 15 T cell receptor beta chains below was sequenced from the same sample in a study of blood T cell repertoires in COVID-19. The data were produced by immunoSEQ multiplex PCR, yet TCRdb's version contains in-frame clones alone and is incomplete. The sample lists around 260,000 clones, around 86% occurring once. The sequencing sample was made of peripheral blood. The receptors were sampled from a woman aged 60-70 years with COVID-19, enrolled during active disease.

The CDR3 region has the DNA TGTGCAAGTCGCTTAGCGCTTTCCACAGGGTTTCCCTATGGCTACACCTTC. Its translation: CASRLALSTGFPYGYTF. The chain uses TRBV12-2 and TRBJ1-2; the table's D gene call, TRBD1, was not cross checked with the DNA. TRBV12-2 is termed a pseudogene. This CDR3 comprises 17 residues.

This rearrangement joins TRBV12-3 or TRBV12-4 to TRBJ1-1; TRBD1 agrees at 8 bases. The CDR3 covers 13 residues. Trimming took 1 base from V and 9 from J; bases not matched to a gene: 4. The CDR3 sequence: CASSLGQGMKAFF. CDR3 DNA sequence: TGTGCCAGCAGTTTAGGACAGGGGATGAAAGCTTTCTTT.

This clone was counted a single time. V is TRBV2 and J is TRBJ1-5; 7 positions match TRBD1. Germline V CDR1 and CDR2: SNHLY, FYNNEI. The CDR3 extends over 17 amino acids. V was pared by 6 bases and J by 0 bases, with 11 bases of the junction left unmatched. The CDR3 loop reads CASRARDSPYSNQPQHF. CDR3 bases: TGTGCCAGCAGGGCCCGGGACAGCCCTTATAGCAATCAGCCCCAGCATTTT. Filled out from reference TRBV2 and TRBJ1-5, the complete variable domain reads EPEVTQTPSHQVTQMGQEVILRCVPISNHLYFYWYRQILGQKVEFLVSFYNNEISEKSEIFDDQFSVERPDGSNFTLKIRSTKLEDSAMYFCASRARDSPYSNQPQHFGDGTRLSIL.

The chain links TRBV7-3 to TRBJ2-5, with 11 bases aligning to TRBD2. The germline CDR1 and CDR2 sequences are SGHTA and FQGTGA. V shed 2 bases and J 5 bases; nucleotides not matched to a gene: 10. The CDR3 contains 17 residues. The CDR3 DNA sequence: TGTGCCAGCAGCTTAGGGGTTGTAGCGGGAGGGAGGGAGACCCAGTACTTC. Its translation: CASSLGVVAGGRETQYF.

This sequence joins TRBV5-1 and TRBJ1-5; unclear D gene. In germline, CDR1 is SGHRS, CDR2 YFSETQ. The V end was cut by 0 bases, the J end by 2 bases, with 6 bases between. CDR3 size: 14 residues. The CDR3 loop reads CASSLGAGNQPQHF. DNA for the CDR3: TGCGCCAGCAGCTTGGGGGCAGGCAATCAGCCCCAGCATTTT. Looking up the rest from reference TRBV5-1 and TRBJ1-5 gives the full variable domain: KAGVTQTPRYLIKTRGQQVTLSCSPISGHRSVSWYQQTPGQGLQFLFEYFSETQRNKGNFPGRFSGRQFSNSRSEMNVSTLELGDSALYLCASSLGAGNQPQHFGDGTRLSIL.

The CDR3: CATSDRTGAQNTF. DNA for the CDR3: TGTGCCACCAGTGATAGAACAGGGGCTCAAAACACCTTC. V and J are TRBV24-1 and TRBJ1-2; 7 nucleotides agree with TRBD1. The germline V gene encodes CDR1 KGHDR and CDR2 SFDVKD. This CDR3 is 13 amino acids long. V lost 3 bases, J lost 12 bases, and 9 bases stayed unmatched.

The rearrangement joins TRBV6-5 to TRBJ2-7; 7 bases map to TRBD2. The CDR3 is 15 residues long. Germline CDR1 reads MNHEY; CDR2 reads SVGAGI. The V gene end was trimmed by 6 bases and the J gene end by 4 bases; junction bases not matched to a gene: 12. The CDR3 reads CASSPSGGDGYEQYF. As DNA, the CDR3 is TGTGCCAGCAGCCCCTCGGGAGGTGACGGGTACGAGCAGTACTTC.

The chain has TRBV6-5 and TRBJ1-5; 7 bases align to TRBD1. The germline V gene has CDR1 MNHEY and CDR2 SVGAGI. With V trimmed by 5 bases and J by 4 bases, 8 bases remained unmatched. This CDR3 comprises 15 residues. The CDR3 spells CASSPDRLTNQPQHF. CDR3 in DNA: TGTGCCAGCAGTCCGGACAGGCTGACTAATCAGCCCCAGCATTTT.

This chain joins TRBV6-4 and TRBJ1-1; 11 positions match TRBD1. CDR1 and CDR2 (germline): MRHNA, SNTAGT. Trimming took 4 bases from V and 4 from J; bases not matched to a gene: 2. The CDR3 spans 14 residues. This CDR3 is CASSAGQGVTEAFF. DNA for the CDR3: TGTGCCAGCAGTGCGGGACAGGGGGTCACTGAAGCTTTCTTT.

The CDR3 coding sequence is TGTGCCAGCAGCTTTCCCCCGGGCCTAGGGGACACTGAAGCTTTCTTT. Translated, it gives CASSFPPGLGDTEAFF. The rearrangement joins TRBV11-2 to TRBJ1-1; D perhaps matches TRBD1 (5 bases). The CDR3 covers 16 residues. V lost 3 bases, J lost 3 bases, and 17 bases lay in between. The germline V gene encodes CDR1 SGHAT and CDR2 FQNNGV.

J is TRBJ2-5 and V is TRBV15, with TRBD2 matching 7 bases. J gave up 10 bases and V 0 bases, and 2 bases lay outside the gene matches. Germline CDR1 LNHNV, CDR2 YYDKDF (reference sequence). CDR3 length equals 12 residues. CDR3 protein: CATSRDWGGQYF. The CDR3 DNA reads TGTGCCACCAGCAGAGATTGGGGGGGCCAGTACTTC.

This chain uses TRBV27 with TRBJ1-5; D gene uncertain. The germline gives CDR1 MNHEY, CDR2 SMNVEV (reference sequence). Trimming left V 3 bases short and J 5 bases short, with 14 bases between. The CDR3 sequence is 15 residues long. For the CDR3, the DNA is TGTGCCAGCAGTTTGACGCAGGCCCTTCATCAGCCCCAGCATTTT. Residues: CASSLTQALHQPQHF.

Only one count was recorded for this clone. The chain carries TRBV24-1 and TRBJ2-6, with TRBD1 identical over 11 bases. The V gene's germline CDR1 is KGHDR and CDR2 SFDVKD. The CDR3 has 18 residues. V trimming: 7 bases; J trimming: 4 bases; junction bases outside the gene matches: 11. The CDR3 sequence is CATSPGGQGVSGANVLTF. CDR3 nucleotide sequence: TGTGCCACCAGCCCGGGGGGACAGGGGGTCTCGGGGGCCAACGTCCTGACTTTC.

CDR3 in DNA: TGTGCCAGCAGACCTGGAAGCAGGTCCCCACGGAATGAGCAGTTCTTC. As protein: CASRPGSRSPRNEQFF. The chain has TRBV7-2 and TRBJ2-1; D not resolved. The CDR3 totals 16 residues. Trimming removed 6 bases at V and 7 bases at J, with 22 bases between. Germline V CDR1 and CDR2: SGHTA, FQGNSA. Complete variable domain (other parts from reference TRBV7-2 and TRBJ2-1): GAGVSQSPSNKVTEKGKDVELRCDPISGHTALYWYRQSLGQGLEFLIYFQGNSAPDKSGLPSDRFSAERTGGSVSTLTIQRTQQEDSAVYLCASRPGSRSPRNEQFFGPGTRLTVL.

This chain uses TRBV5-1 with TRBJ1-3; D remains unclear. Germline lookup yields CDR1 SGHRS and CDR2 YFSETQ. Trimming pared 0 bases from V and 3 bases from J, leaving 7 bases between. This CDR3 is built from 14 residues. CDR3 amino acids: CASSLVGDGNTIYF. The CDR3 region has the DNA TGCGCCAGCAGCTTGGTCGGGGATGGAAACACCATATATTTT.